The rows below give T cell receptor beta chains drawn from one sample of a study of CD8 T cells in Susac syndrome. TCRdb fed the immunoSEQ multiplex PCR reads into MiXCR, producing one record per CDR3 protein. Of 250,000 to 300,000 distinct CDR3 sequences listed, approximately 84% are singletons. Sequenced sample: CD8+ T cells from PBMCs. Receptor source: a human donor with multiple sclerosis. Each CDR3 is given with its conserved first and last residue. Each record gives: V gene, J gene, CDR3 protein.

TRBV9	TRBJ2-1	CASSVRPGGPRNEQFF
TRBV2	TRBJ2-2	CATKTGNTGELFF
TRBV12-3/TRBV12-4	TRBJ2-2	CASSGTGGAGELFF
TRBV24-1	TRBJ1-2	CATSDHGLTYGYTF
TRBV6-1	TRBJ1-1	CASSSVEAGLQAFF
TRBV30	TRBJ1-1	CAWSGGTGNTEAFF
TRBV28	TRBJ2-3	CASRETGGNTDTQYF
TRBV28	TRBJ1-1	CASSLRDTYLMNTEAFF
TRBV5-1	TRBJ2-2	CASSFKGPTGTGELFF
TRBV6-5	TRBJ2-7	CASSYSRGQTSYEQYF
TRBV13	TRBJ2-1	CASSLTSGTYNEQFF
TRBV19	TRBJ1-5	CASSILGSGQPQHF
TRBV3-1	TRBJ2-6	CASSQGGSGANVLTF
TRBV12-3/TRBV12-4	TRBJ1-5	CASRPTGGRNQPQHF
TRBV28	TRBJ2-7	CASSFNEQYF
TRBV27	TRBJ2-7	CASSPLMKPFYEQYF
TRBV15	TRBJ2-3	CATSRVVVTDTQYF
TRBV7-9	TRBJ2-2	CASSLEAGTGELFF
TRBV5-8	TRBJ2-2	CASSLASGPQGREDTGELFF